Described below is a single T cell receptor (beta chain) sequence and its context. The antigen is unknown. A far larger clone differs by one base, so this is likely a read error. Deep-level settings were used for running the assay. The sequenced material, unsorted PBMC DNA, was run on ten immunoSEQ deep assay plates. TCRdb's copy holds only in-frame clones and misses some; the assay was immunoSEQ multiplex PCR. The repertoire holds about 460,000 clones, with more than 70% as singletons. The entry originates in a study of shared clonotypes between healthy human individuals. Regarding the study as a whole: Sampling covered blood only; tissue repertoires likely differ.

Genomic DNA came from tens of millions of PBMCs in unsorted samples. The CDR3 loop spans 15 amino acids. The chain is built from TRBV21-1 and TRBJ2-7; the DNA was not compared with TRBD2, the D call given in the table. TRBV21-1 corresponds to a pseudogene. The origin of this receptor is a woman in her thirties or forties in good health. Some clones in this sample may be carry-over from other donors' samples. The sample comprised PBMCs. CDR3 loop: CASSKDAAGAEGQYF. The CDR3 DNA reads TGTGCCAGCAGCAAAGACGCAGCGGGAGCGGAAGGGCAGTACTTC.